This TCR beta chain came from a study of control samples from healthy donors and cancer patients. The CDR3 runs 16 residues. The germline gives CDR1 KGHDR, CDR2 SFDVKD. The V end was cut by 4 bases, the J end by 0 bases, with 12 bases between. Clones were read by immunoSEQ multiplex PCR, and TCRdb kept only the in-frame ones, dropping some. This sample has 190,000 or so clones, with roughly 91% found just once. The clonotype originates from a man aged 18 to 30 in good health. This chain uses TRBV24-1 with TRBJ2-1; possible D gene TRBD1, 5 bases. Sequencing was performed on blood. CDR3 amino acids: CATSDSTVPSYNEQFF. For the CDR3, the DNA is TGTGCCACCAGTGACTCGACAGTTCCCTCCTACAATGAGCAGTTCTTC.